The next 5 T cell receptor beta chains were all read from a single sample in a study of blood T cell repertoires in COVID-19 (dated by TCRdb to 2020 to 2021). Library preparation used the immunoSEQ multiplex PCR assay. The table comes from immuneACCESS by way of TCRdb, which keeps in-frame sequences with V and J called. Part of the clones is missing from these tables; in studies checked, under half for an unresolved V gene and the rest for unknown reasons. The sample table lists some 400,000 clones, 85% to 90% of them with a count of one. 0.95% to 1.3% of the sample is taken by the ten largest. Material for sequencing was PBMCs or T cells enriched from blood (not recorded which). The receptors shown here come from a man between 25 and 39 years old who had recovered from COVID-19.

This chain uses TRBV4-1 with TRBJ2-7; TRBD1 agrees at 9 bases. Per germline, CDR1 MGHRA and CDR2 YSYEKL. CDR3 length: 16 amino acids. Losses at the gene ends were 4 bases for V and 3 bases for J; bases not matched to a gene: 10. For the CDR3, the DNA is TGCGCCAGCAGCCTCTCGTCCGGGACAGGGAGCTACGAGCAGTACTTC. Protein sequence: CASSLSSGTGSYEQYF.

This sequence joins TRBV6-1 and TRBJ1-5, with D unclear. Per the germline V gene, CDR1 is MNHNS and CDR2 is SASEGT. Trimming cost V 0 bases and J 8 bases, with 5 bases left between them. The CDR3 has 12 amino acids. Here the CDR3 DNA reads TGTGCCAGCAGTGAAGCGAGAGAGCCCCAGCATTTT. Protein product: CASSEAREPQHF.

The chain recombines TRBV2 with TRBJ2-1, with D unresolved. V lost 2 bases, J lost 6 bases, and 11 bases lay in between. Germline V gene sequence: CDR1 SNHLY, CDR2 FYNNEI. The CDR3 has 14 amino acids. The CDR3 sequence is CASSETQSVNEQFF. In nucleotides, the CDR3 is TGTGCCAGCAGTGAAACACAGAGTGTCAATGAGCAGTTCTTC.

V is TRBV11-2 and J is TRBJ2-7, with TRBD2 as a possible D gene (6 bases). Germline V lookup: CDR1 SGHAT, CDR2 FQNNGV. This CDR3 has 14 amino acids. V gave up 5 bases and J gave up 1 base, with 12 bases separating them. The CDR3 DNA is TGTGCCAGCAGCAAGAGGGCGGGATCCTACGAGCAGTACTTC. Translation: CASSKRAGSYEQYF.

CDR3 bases: TGTGCCAGCAGCCAAGCGAGTTTTACAGATACGCAGTATTTT. Protein: CASSQASFTDTQYF. The chain combines TRBV14 with TRBJ2-3; D ambiguous. The CDR3 consists of 14 residues. V lost 1 base, J lost 3 bases, and 8 bases lay in between. The germline gives CDR1 SGHDN, CDR2 FVKESK.